This T cell receptor beta chain was retrieved from a study of control samples from healthy donors and cancer patients. The repertoire was sequenced with immunoSEQ multiplex PCR; TCRdb's copy has only in-frame clones and lacks some. The table has more than 15,000 clones, roughly 91% seen once. Germline V gene data show CDR1 as KGHSH and CDR2 as LQKENI. Trimming shortened V by 2 bases and J by 3 bases, and 8 bases separated the two germline ends. CDR3 length equals 13 residues. V usage is TRBV18 and J usage is TRBJ2-7; D is unclear. The sample was PBMCs. This clonotype was obtained from a woman in her fifties or sixties with head and neck cancer. CDR3 residues: CASSPGTIYEQYF. The DNA of the CDR3 is TGTGCCAGCTCACCAGGTACGATCTACGAGCAGTACTTC.